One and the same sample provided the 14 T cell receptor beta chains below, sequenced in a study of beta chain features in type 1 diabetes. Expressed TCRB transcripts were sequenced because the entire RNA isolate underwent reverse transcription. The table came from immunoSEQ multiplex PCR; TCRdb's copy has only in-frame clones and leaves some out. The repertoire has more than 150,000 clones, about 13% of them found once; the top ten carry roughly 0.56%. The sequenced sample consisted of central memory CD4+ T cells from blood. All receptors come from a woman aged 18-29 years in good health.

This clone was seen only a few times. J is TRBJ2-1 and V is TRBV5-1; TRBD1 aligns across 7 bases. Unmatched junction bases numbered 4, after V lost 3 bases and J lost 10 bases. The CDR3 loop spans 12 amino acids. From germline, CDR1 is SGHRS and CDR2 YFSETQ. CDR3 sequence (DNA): TGCGCCAGCAGCTCGGGACAGCCCGAGCAGTTCTTC. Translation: CASSSGQPEQFF. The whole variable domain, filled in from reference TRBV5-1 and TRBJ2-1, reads KAGVTQTPRYLIKTRGQQVTLSCSPISGHRSVSWYQQTPGQGLQFLFEYFSETQRNKGNFPGRFSGRQFSNSRSEMNVSTLELGDSALYLCASSSGQPEQFFGPGTRLTVL.

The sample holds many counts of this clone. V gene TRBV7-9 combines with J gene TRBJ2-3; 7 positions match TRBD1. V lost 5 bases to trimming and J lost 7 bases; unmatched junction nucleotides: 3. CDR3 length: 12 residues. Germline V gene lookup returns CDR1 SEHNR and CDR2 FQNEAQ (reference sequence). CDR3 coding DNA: TGTGCCAGCAGCCCACAGGGGAATACGCAGTATTTT. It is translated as CASSPQGNTQYF.

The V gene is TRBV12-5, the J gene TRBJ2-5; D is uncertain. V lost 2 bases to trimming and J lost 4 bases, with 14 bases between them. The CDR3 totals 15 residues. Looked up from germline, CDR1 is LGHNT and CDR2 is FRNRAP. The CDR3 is CASGLPPSFGETQYF. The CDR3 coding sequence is TGTGCTAGTGGTTTGCCCCCGAGCTTTGGAGAGACCCAGTACTTC.

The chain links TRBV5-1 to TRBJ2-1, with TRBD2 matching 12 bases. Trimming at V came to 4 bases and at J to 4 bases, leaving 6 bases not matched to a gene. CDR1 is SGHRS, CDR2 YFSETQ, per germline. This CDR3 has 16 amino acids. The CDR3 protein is CASSPWTSGAYNEQFF. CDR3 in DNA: TGCGCCAGCAGCCCGTGGACTAGCGGGGCGTACAATGAGCAGTTCTTC.

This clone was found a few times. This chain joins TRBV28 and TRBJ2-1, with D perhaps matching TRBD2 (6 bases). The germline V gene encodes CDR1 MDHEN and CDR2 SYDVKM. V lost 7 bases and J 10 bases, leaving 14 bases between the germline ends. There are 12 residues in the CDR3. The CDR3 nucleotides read TGTGCCAGCACCCGGGCCCGGGGGGAGCAGTTCTTC. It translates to CASTRARGEQFF.

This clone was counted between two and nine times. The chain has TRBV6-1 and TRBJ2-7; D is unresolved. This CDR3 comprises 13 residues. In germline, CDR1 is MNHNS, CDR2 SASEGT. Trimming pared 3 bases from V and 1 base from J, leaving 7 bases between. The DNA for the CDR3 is TGTGCCAGCAGTGACGCGGCTTCCTACGAGCAGTACTTC. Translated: CASSDAASYEQYF.

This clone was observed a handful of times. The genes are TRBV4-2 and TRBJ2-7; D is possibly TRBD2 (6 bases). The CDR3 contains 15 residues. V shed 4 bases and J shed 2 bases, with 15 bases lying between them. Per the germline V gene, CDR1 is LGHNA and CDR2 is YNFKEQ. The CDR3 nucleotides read TGTGCCAGCAGCCTACCCGGGACTCAAGCCTACGAGCAGTACTTC. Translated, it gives CASSLPGTQAYEQYF.

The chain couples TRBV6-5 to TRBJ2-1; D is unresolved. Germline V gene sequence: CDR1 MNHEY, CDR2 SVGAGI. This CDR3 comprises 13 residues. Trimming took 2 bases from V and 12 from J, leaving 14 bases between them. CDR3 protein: CASSYQRRSWQFF. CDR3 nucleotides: TGTGCCAGCAGTTACCAAAGGCGGTCTTGGCAGTTCTTC.

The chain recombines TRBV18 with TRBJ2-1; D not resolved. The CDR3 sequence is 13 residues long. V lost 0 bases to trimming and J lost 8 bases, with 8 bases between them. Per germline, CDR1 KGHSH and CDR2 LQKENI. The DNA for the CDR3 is TGTGCCAGCTCACCACCCTCCCCCGATGAGCAGTTCTTC. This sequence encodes CASSPPSPDEQFF.

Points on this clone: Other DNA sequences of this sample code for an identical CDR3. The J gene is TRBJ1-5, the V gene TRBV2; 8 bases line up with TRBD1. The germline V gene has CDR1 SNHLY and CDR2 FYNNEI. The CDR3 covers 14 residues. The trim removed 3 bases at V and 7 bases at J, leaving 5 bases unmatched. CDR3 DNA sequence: TGTGCCAGCAGTGAGCAGGGGGCCGGGCAGCCCCAGCATTTT. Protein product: CASSEQGAGQPQHF.

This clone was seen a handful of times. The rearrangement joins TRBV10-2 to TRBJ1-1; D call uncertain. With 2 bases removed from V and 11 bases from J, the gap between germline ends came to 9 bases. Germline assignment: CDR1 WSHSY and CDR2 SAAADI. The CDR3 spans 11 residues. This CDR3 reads CASSEALEAFF. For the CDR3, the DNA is TGCGCCAGCAGTGAGGCGTTAGAGGCTTTCTTT.

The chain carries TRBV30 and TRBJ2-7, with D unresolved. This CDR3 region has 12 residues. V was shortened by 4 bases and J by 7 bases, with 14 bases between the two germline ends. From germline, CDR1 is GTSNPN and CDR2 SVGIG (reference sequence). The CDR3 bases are TGTGCCTGGACCCTCGAAAGGAGTGAGCAGTACTTC. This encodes CAWTLERSEQYF. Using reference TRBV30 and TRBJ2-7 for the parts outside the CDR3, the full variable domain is SQTIHQWPATLVQPVGSPLSLECTVEGTSNPNLYWYRQAAGRGLQLLFYSVGIGQISSEVPQNLSASRPQDRQFILSSKKLLLSDSGFYLCAWTLERSEQYFGPGTRLTVT.

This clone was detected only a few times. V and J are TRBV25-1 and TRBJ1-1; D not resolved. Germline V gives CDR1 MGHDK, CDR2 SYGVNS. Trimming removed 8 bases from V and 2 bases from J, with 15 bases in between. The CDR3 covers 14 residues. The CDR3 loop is CASAALAINTEAFF. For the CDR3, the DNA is TGTGCCAGCGCCGCCCTAGCTATTAACACTGAAGCTTTCTTT.

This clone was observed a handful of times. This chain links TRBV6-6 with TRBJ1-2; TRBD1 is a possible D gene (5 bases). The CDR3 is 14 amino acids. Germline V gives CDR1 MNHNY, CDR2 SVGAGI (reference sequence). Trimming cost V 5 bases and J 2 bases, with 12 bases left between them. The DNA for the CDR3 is TGTGCCAGCAGTACGCCGGGGGAAAACTATGGCTACACCTTC. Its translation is CASSTPGENYGYTF.